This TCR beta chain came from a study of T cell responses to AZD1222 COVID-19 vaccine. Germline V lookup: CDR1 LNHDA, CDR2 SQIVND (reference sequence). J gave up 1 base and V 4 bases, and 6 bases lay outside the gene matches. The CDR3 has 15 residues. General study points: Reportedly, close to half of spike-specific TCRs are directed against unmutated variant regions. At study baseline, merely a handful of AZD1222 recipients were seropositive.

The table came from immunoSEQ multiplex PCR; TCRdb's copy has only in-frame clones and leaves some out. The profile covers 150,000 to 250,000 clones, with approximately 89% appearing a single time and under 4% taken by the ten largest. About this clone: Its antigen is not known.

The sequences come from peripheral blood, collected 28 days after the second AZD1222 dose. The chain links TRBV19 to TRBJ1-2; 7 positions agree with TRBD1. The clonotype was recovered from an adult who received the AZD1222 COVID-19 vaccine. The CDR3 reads CASSTQYRGNYGYTF. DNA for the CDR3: TGTGCCAGTAGTACACAGTACAGGGGTAACTATGGCTACACCTTC.